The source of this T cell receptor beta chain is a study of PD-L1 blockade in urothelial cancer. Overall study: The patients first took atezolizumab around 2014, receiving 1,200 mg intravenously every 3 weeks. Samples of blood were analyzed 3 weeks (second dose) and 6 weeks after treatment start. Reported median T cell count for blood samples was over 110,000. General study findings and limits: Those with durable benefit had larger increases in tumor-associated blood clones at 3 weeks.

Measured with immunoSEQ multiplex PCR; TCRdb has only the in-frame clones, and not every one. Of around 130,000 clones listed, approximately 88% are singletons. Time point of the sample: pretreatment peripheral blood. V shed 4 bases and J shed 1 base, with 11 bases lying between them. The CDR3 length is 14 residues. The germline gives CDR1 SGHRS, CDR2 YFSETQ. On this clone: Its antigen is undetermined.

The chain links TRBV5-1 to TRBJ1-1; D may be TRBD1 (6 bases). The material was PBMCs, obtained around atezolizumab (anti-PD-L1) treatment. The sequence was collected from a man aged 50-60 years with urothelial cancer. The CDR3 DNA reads TGCGCCAGCAGCGGGACACAGGCGAACACTGAAGCTTTCTTT. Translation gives CASSGTQANTEAFF.